The subject of this entry is one T cell receptor beta chain. Reverse transcription of 0.5 to 1 ug RNA was performed with random hexamers. TCRdb reprocessed the immunoSEQ multiplex PCR reads with MiXCR, giving one entry per CDR3 protein. The repertoire holds about 280,000 distinct CDR3 sequences, with 85% as singletons. Germline V gives CDR1 SGDLS, CDR2 YYNGEE. The V gene end was trimmed by 0 bases and the J gene end by 3 bases; junction bases not matched to a gene: 8. This CDR3 has 16 amino acids. The data derive from a study of CD8 T cells in Susac syndrome. Sequences were obtained from CD8+ T cells from PBMCs. The rearrangement joins TRBV9 to TRBJ2-7; TRBD1 matches 8 bases. This clonotype originated in a human donor with multiple sclerosis. The CDR3 bases are TGTGCCAGCAGCGTAGCATCGGAGGACAGGGTCTACGAGCAGTACTTC. Its protein product is CASSVASEDRVYEQYF. Drawing the rest from reference TRBV9 and TRBJ2-7, the complete variable domain is DSGVTQTPKHLITATGQRVTLRCSPRSGDLSVYWYQQSLDQGLQFLIQYYNGEERAKGNILERFSAQQFPDLHSELNLSSLELGDSALYFCASSVASEDRVYEQYFGPGTRLTVT.